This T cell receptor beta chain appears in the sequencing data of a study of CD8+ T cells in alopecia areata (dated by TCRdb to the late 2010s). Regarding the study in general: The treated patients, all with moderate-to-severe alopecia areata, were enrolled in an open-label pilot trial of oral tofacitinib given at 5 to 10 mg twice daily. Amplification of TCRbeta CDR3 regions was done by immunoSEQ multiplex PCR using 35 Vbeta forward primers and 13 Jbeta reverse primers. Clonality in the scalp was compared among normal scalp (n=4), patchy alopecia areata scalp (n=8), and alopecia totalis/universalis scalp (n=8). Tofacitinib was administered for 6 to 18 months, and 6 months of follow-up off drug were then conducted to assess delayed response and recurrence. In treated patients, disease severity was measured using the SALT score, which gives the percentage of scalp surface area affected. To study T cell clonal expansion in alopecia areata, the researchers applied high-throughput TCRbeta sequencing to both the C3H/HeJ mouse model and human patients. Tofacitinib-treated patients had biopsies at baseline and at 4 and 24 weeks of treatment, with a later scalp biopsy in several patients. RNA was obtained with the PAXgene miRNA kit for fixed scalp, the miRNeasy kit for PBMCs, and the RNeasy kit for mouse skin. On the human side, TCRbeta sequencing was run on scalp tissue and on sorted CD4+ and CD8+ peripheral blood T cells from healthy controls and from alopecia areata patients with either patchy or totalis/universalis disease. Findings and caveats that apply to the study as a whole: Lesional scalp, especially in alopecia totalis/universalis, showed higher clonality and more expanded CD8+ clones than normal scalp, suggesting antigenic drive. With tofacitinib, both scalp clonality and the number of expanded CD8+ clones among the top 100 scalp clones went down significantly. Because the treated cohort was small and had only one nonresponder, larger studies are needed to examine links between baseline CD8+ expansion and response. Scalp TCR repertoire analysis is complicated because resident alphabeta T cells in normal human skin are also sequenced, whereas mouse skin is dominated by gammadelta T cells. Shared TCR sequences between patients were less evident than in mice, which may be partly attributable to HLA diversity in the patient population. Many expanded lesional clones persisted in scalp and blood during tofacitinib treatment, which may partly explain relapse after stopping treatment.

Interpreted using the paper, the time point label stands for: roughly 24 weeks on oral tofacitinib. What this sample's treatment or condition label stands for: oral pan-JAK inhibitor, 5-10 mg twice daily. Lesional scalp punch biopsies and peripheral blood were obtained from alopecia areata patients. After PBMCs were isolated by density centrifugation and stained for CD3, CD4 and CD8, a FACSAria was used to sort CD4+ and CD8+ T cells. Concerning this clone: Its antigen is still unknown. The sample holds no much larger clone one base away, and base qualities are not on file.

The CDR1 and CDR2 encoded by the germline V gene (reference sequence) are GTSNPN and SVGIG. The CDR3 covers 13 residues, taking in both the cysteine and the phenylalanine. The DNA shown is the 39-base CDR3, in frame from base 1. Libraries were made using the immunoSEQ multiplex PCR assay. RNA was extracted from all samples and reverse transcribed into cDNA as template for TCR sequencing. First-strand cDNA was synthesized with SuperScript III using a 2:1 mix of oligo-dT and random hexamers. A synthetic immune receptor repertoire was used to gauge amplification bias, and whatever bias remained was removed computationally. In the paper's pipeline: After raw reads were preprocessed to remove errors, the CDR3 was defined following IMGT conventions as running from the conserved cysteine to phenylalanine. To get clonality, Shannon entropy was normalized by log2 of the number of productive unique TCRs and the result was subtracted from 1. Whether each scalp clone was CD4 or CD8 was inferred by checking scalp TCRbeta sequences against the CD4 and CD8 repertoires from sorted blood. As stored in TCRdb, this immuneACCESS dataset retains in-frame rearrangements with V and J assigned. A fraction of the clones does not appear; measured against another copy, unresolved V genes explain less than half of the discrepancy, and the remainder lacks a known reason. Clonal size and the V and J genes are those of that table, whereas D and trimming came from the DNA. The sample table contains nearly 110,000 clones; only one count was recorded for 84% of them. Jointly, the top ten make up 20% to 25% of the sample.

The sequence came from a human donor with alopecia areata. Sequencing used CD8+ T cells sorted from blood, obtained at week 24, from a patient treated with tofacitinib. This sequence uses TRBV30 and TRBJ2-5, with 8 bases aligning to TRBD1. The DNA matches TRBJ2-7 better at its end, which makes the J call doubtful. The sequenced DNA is TGTGCCTGGAGTCGACAGGGGAGGTACGAGCAGTACTTC. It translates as CAWSRQGRYEQYF.